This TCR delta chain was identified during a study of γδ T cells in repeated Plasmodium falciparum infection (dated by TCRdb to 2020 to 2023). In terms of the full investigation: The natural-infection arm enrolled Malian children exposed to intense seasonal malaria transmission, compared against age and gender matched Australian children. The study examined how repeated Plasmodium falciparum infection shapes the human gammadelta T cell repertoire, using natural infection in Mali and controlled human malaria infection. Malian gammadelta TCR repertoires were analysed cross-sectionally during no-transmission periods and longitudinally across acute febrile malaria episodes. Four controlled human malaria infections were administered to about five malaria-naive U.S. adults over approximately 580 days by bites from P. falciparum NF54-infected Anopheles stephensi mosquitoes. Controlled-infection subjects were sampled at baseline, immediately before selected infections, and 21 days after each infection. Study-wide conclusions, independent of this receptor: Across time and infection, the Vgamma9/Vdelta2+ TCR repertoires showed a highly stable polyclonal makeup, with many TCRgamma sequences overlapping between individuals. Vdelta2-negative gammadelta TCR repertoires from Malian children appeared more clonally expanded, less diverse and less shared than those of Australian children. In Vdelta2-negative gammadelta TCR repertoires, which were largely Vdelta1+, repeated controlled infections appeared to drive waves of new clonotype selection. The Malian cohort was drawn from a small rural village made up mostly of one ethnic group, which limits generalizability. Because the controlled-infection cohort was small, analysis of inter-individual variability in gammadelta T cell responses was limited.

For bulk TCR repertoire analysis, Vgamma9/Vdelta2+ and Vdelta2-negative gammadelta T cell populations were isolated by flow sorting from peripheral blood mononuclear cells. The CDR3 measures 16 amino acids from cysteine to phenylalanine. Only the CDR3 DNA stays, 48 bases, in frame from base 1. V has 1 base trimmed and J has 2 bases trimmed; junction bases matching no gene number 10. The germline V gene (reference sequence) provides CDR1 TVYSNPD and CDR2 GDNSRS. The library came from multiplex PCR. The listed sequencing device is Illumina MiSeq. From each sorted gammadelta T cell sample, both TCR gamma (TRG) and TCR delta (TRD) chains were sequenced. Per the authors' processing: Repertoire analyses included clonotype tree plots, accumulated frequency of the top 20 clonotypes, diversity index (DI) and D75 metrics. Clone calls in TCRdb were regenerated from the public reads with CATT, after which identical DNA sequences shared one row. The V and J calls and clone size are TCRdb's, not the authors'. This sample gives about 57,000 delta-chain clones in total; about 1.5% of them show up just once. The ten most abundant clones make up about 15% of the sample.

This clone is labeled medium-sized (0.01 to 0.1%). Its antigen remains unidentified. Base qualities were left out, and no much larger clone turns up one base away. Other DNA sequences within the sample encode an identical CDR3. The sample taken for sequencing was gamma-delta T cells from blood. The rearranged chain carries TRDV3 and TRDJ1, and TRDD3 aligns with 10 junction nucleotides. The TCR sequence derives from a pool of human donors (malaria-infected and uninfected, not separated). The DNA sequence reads TGTGCCTTTAATCCCCCTTGCTGGGGGATAACCGATAAACTCATCTTT. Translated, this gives CAFNPPCWGITDKLIF. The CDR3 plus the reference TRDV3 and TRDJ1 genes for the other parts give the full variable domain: CDKVTQSSPDQTVASGSEVVLLCTYDTVYSNPDLFWYRIRPDYSFQFVFYGDNSRSEGADFTQGRFSVKHILTQKAFHLVISPVRTEDSATYYCAFNPPCWGITDKLIFGKGTRVTVEP.